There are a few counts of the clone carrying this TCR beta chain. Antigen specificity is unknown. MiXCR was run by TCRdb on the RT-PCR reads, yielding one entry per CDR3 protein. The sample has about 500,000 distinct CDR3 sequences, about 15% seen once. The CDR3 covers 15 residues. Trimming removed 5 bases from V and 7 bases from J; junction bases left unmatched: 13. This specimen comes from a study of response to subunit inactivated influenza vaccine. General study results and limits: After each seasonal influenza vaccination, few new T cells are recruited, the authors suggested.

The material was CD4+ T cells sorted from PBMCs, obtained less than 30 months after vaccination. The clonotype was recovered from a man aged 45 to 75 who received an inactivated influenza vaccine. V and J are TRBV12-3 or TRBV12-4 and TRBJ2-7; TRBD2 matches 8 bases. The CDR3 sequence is CASSDPGGAFGEQYF. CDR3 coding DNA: TGTGCCAGCAGTGACCCCGGGGGGGCTTTTGGGGAGCAGTACTTC.